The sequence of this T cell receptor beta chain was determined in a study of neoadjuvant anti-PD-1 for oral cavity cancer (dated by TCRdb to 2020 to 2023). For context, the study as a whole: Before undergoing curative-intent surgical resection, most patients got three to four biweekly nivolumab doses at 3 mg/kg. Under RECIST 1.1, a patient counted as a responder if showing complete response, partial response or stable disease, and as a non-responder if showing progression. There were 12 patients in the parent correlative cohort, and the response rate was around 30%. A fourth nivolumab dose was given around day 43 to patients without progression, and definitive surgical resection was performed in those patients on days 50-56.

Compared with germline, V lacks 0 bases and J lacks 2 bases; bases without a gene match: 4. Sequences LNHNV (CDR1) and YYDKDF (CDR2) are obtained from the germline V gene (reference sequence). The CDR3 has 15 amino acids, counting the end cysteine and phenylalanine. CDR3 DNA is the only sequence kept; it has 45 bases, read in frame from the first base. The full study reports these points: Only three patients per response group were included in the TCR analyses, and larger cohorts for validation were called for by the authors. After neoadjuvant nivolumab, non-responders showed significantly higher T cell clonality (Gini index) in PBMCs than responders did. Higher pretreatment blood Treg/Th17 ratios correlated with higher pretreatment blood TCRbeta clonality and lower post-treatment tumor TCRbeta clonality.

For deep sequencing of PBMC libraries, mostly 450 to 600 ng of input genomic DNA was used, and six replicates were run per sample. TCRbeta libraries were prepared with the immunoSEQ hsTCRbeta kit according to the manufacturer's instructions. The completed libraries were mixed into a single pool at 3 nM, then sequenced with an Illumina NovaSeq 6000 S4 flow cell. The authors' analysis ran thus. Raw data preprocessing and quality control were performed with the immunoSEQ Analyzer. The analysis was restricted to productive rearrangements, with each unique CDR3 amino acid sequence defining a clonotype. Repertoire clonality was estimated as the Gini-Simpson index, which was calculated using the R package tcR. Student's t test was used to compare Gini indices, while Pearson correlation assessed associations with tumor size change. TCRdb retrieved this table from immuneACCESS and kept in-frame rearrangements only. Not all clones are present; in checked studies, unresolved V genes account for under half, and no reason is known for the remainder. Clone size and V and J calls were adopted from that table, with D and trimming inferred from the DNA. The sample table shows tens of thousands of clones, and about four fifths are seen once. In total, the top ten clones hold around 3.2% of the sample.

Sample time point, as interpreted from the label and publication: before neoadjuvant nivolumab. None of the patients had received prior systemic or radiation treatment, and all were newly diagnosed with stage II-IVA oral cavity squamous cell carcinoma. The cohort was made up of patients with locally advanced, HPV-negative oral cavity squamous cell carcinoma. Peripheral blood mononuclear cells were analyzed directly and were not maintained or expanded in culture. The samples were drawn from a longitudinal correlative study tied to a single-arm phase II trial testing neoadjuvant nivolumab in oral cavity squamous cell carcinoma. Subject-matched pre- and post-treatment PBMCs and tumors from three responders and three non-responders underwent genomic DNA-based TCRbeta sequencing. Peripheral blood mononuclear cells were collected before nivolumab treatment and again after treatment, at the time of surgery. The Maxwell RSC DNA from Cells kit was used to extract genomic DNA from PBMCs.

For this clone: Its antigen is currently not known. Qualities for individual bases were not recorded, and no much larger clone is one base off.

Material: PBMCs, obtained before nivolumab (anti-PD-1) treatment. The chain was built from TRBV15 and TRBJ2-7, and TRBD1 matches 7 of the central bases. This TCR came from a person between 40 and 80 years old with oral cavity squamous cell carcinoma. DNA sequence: TGTGCCACCAGCAGAGATCCGACAGGGACCTACGAGCAGTACTTC. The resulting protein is CATSRDPTGTYEQYF. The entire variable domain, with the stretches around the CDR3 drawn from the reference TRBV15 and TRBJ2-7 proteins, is DAMVIQNPRYQVTQFGKPVTLSCSQTLNHNVMYWYQQKSSQAPKLLFHYYDKDFNNEADTPDNFQSRRPNTSFCFLDIRSPGLGDTAMYLCATSRDPTGTYEQYFGPGTRLTVT.